Following are 25 T cell receptor beta chains from one sample sequenced in a study of T cell repertoires in cytomegalovirus infection. TCRdb independently ran MiXCR on the reads; one entry per CDR3 protein. This sample has under 800,000 distinct CDR3 sequences, with approximately 25% found just once. Sequencing used CD8+ T cells from PBMCs. These receptor sequences come from a human donor in good health (CMV status not recorded). Some clones in this sample may be carry-over from other donors' samples.

This CDR3 is CSAYKRGGPYEQYF. As DNA, the CDR3 is TGCAGTGCTTATAAGCGGGGGGGCCCCTACGAGCAGTACTTC. V is TRBV20-1 and J is TRBJ2-7; TRBD2 agrees at 10 bases. The germline CDR1 and CDR2 sequences are DFQATT and SNEGSKA (reference sequence). V shed 5 bases and J 2 bases; nucleotides not matched to a gene: 6. This CDR3 has 14 amino acids.

This clonotype was observed a handful of times. The chain carries TRBV19 and TRBJ2-1, with no clear D. The germline V and J ends were trimmed by 5 bases and 6 bases, with 14 bases remaining between them. This CDR3 comprises 14 residues. The germline V gene encodes CDR1 LNHDA and CDR2 SQIVND (reference sequence). This CDR3 is CASSDYSTANEQFF. Written as DNA, the CDR3 is TGTGCCAGTAGTGATTATTCCACGGCCAATGAGCAGTTCTTC.

This clonotype was observed at least ten times. J is TRBJ2-2 and V is TRBV7-6; D remains unclear. Germline V lookup: CDR1 SGHVS, CDR2 FNYEAQ. This CDR3 has 14 amino acids. V was pared by 0 bases and J by 6 bases, with 8 bases between. In DNA form, the CDR3 reads TGTGCCAGCAGCTTAGCGATGGGGTCCGGGGAGCTGTTTTTT. Protein sequence: CASSLAMGSGELFF.

This clonotype occurred many times. The CDR3 DNA sequence: TGTGCCAGCAGCTTCAAAGGGGATAATTCACCCCTCCACTTT. This encodes CASSFKGDNSPLHF. The chain recombines TRBV7-9 with TRBJ1-6, with a weak D call TRBD1 (5 bases). V gave up 3 bases and J gave up 5 bases, with 8 bases separating them. CDR3 length equals 14 residues. Germline V gives CDR1 SEHNR, CDR2 FQNEAQ (reference sequence).

This clonotype was recorded a few times. The chain combines TRBV11-2 with TRBJ1-1, with D possibly matching TRBD1 (5 bases). The length of the CDR3 is 17 residues. V lost 1 base to trimming and J lost 0 bases, with 15 bases between them. The germline gives CDR1 SGHAT, CDR2 FQNNGV. CDR3 protein: CASSLVGVTSMNTEAFF. For the CDR3, the DNA is TGTGCCAGCAGCTTAGTGGGGGTCACATCCATGAACACTGAAGCTTTCTTT.

This clonotype was detected ten times or more. The V gene is TRBV7-8, the J gene TRBJ2-7; the match to TRBD2 covers 15 bases. J gave up 7 bases and V 5 bases, and 6 bases lay outside the gene matches. The germline CDR1 and CDR2 sequences are SGHVS and FQNEAQ. CDR3 size: 15 residues. CDR3 DNA: TGTGCCAGCAGCCAGGGACTAGCGGGGGGACGGGAGCAGTACGTC. Protein sequence: CASSQGLAGGREQYV.

This clonotype was counted ten times or more. The chain's CDR3 is CASSLEAGGGTDTQYF. For the CDR3, the DNA is TGTGCCAGCAGCTTAGAGGCCGGCGGGGGAACAGATACGCAGTATTTT. The chain has TRBV7-2 and TRBJ2-3, with 7 bases lining up with TRBD2. The CDR3 extends over 16 amino acids. After removal of 1 base from V and 3 bases from J, the junction contained 7 bases not matched to a gene. Germline V gives CDR1 SGHTA, CDR2 FQGNSA. Together with reference TRBV7-2 and TRBJ2-3, the CDR3 gives the full variable domain: GAGVSQSPSNKVTEKGKDVELRCDPISGHTALYWYRQSLGQGLEFLIYFQGNSAPDKSGLPSDRFSAERTGGSVSTLTIQRTQQEDSAVYLCASSLEAGGGTDTQYFGPGTRLTVL.

This clonotype has at least ten counts. CDR3 in amino acids: CASSAPLAGGPYEQYF. The CDR3 DNA reads TGTGCCAGCAGCGCACCACTAGCGGGGGGGCCCTACGAGCAGTACTTC. The chain carries TRBV7-8 and TRBJ2-7; 13 nucleotides line up with TRBD2. V was clipped by 5 bases and J by 2 bases; unmatched bases: 6. The germline gives CDR1 SGHVS, CDR2 FQNEAQ. This CDR3 has 16 residues.

The V call is TRBV6-2 or TRBV6-3, the J call TRBJ1-1, with D possibly TRBD1 on 5 matching bases. The V end lost 2 bases, the J end lost 4 bases, and 8 bases lay between the germline ends. The CDR3 extends over 13 amino acids. Per germline, CDR1 MNHEY and CDR2 SVGEGT. The CDR3 DNA reads as TGTGCCAGCAGTTACGGGGGTGTCACTGAAGCTTTCTTT. Encoded protein: CASSYGGVTEAFF.

The rearrangement links TRBV4-3 to TRBJ1-3; a possible D gene is TRBD1 (5 bases). CDR1 is LGHNA and CDR2 is YSLEER in the germline V gene. V lost 0 bases to trimming and J lost 0 bases, with 15 bases between them. CDR3 length equals 18 residues. The CDR3 region has the DNA TGCGCCAGCAGCCAAGAGAGGACACCGACACTCTCTGGAAACACCATATATTTT. This codes for CASSQERTPTLSGNTIYF.

This clonotype was detected ten times or more. This chain links TRBV7-9 with TRBJ1-5, with D perhaps matching TRBD1 (5 bases). This CDR3 is 15 amino acids long. V lost 4 bases and J 3 bases, leaving 13 bases between the germline ends. CDR1 is SEHNR and CDR2 is FQNEAQ in the germline V gene (reference sequence). The CDR3, as DNA: TGTGCCAGCAGCTCGGGTGGGGACTCCAATCAGCCCCAGCATTTT. Its protein is CASSSGGDSNQPQHF.

The chain has TRBV7-9 and TRBJ2-7, with 8 bases that match TRBD1. J gave up 3 bases and V 5 bases, and 9 bases lay outside the gene matches. The CDR3 is made up of 15 amino acids. CDR1 is SEHNR and CDR2 is FQNEAQ in the germline V gene (reference sequence). CDR3 residues: CASSPRTGLHYEQYF. DNA for the CDR3: TGTGCCAGCAGCCCACGGACAGGGCTACACTACGAGCAGTACTTC.

This clonotype was counted only a few times. This chain connects TRBV11-2 to TRBJ2-3; D not resolved. CDR1 is SGHAT and CDR2 is FQNNGV in the germline V gene. Trimming removed 3 bases from V and 3 bases from J, with 7 bases in between. The CDR3 length is 13 residues. CDR3 bases: TGTGCCAGCAGCTTGCCCGAAACAGATACGCAGTATTTT. It translates to CASSLPETDTQYF.

This clonotype was counted a few times. This chain joins TRBV12-3 or TRBV12-4 and TRBJ2-1, with 7 positions matching TRBD1. J lost 2 bases, V lost 5 bases, and 9 bases had no gene match. The CDR3 has 16 amino acids. CDR3 protein: CASSPRDSSPYNEQFF. The CDR3 DNA reads as TGTGCCAGCAGTCCAAGGGACAGTTCTCCCTACAATGAGCAGTTCTTC.

The sample holds many counts of this clonotype. The genes are TRBV7-9 and TRBJ1-1; 7 bases agree with TRBD1. V gave up 6 bases and J gave up 2 bases; unmatched junction bases: 6. Germline V CDR1 and CDR2: SEHNR, FQNEAQ (reference sequence). The CDR3 sequence is 14 residues long. The CDR3 reads CASRGDSLNTEAFF. CDR3 in DNA: TGTGCCAGCAGGGGGGACAGCTTAAACACTGAAGCTTTCTTT. Combining the CDR3 with reference TRBV7-9 and TRBJ1-1 gives the whole variable domain DTGVSQNPRHKITKRGQNVTFRCDPISEHNRLYWYRQTLGQGPEFLTYFQNEAQLEKSRLLSDRFSAERPKGSFSTLEIQRTEQGDSAMYLCASRGDSLNTEAFFGQGTRLTVV.

In this sample, this clonotype turned up a few times. The chain combines TRBV19 with TRBJ1-1; D possibly corresponds to TRBD1 (6 bases). Trimming took 1 base from V and 7 from J, leaving 13 bases between them. From germline, CDR1 is LNHDA and CDR2 SQIVND (reference sequence). The CDR3 is 14 amino acids. In DNA, the CDR3 is TGTGCCAGTAGTATAGCGGTTAGGGGGGGTGAAGCTTTCTTT. Translating it yields CASSIAVRGGEAFF.

Of note for this clonotype: One end of the junction fails to match germline, which may point to a read error. The chain recombines TRBV25-1 with TRBJ2-5; possible D gene TRBD1, 6 bases. Per the germline V gene, CDR1 is MGHDK and CDR2 is SYGVNS. The CDR3 is made up of 14 amino acids. CDR3 loop: CASSKSDSQETHYF. CDR3 nucleotide sequence: TGTGCCAGCAGTAAATCGGACAGCCAAGAGACCCATTACTTC.

The chain carries TRBV27 and TRBJ1-1; D unclear. Trimming took 10 bases from V and 6 from J, leaving 12 bases between them. This CDR3 is 11 amino acids long. Germline values: CDR1 MNHEY, CDR2 SMNVEV (reference sequence). The CDR3 region is CATGGSAEAFF. CDR3 nucleotide sequence: TGTGCCACCGGTGGGAGCGCTGAAGCTTTCTTT.

The CDR3 region is CSAPLDSSSTDTQYF. The CDR3, as DNA: TGCAGTGCTCCCCTGGATTCTTCTAGCACAGATACGCAGTATTTT. This chain uses TRBV20-1 with TRBJ2-3; D not resolved. Germline V gene lookup returns CDR1 DFQATT and CDR2 SNEGSKA (reference sequence). Trimming took off 5 bases at V and 0 bases at J, with 15 bases between the two ends. The CDR3 is 15 residues long.

This chain joins TRBV29-1 and TRBJ1-2, with D perhaps TRBD1 (5 bases). CDR3 length: 13 residues. The V and J ends lost 6 bases and 2 bases respectively, with 13 bases between them. The germline CDR1 and CDR2 sequences are SQVTM and ANQGSEA. This CDR3 reads CSVPKRGNYGYTF. Here the CDR3 DNA reads TGCAGCGTCCCCAAGAGGGGAAACTATGGCTACACCTTC.

The chain has TRBV6-1 and TRBJ2-4, with a weak D call TRBD1 (5 bases). Trimming took 7 bases from V and 9 from J, leaving 19 bases between them. The CDR3 contains 14 residues. Germline V lookup: CDR1 MNHNS, CDR2 SASEGT. CDR3 in amino acids: CASTYDPRAGIQYF. CDR3 in DNA: TGTGCCAGCACCTACGATCCCAGGGCCGGCATTCAGTACTTC.

In this sample, this clonotype turned up many times. The genes are TRBV7-6 and TRBJ2-4, with D possibly called TRBD1 or TRBD2 (5 bases each). The CDR3 is 16 residues long. The V and J ends lost 5 bases and 1 base respectively, with 15 bases between them. In germline, CDR1 is SGHVS, CDR2 FNYEAQ. Here the CDR3 reads CASSPGRGDAKNIQYF. DNA of the CDR3: TGTGCCAGCAGCCCGGGAAGGGGCGACGCCAAAAACATTCAGTACTTC. Supplemented by reference TRBV7-6 and TRBJ2-4, the full variable domain reads GAGVSQSPRYKVTKRGQDVALRCDPISGHVSLYWYRQALGQGPEFLTYFNYEAQQDKSGLPNDRFSAERPEGSISTLTIQRTEQRDSAMYRCASSPGRGDAKNIQYFGAGTRLSVL.

Points on this clonotype: The missing conserved phenylalanine or tryptophan at the end of this CDR3 makes a read error likely. This rearrangement joins TRBV4-2 to TRBJ2-1, with 11 bases identical to TRBD2. V shed 0 bases and J 6 bases; nucleotides not matched to a gene: 1. CDR3 length: 15 residues. Germline CDR1 reads LGHNA; CDR2 reads YNFKEQ. Here the CDR3 reads CASSQDSGGANEQFS. CDR3 DNA sequence: TGTGCCAGCAGCCAAGATAGCGGGGGGGCCAATGAGCAGTTCTCC.

About this clonotype: This may be a read error: a much more frequent sequence differs by one nucleotide. The chain is built from TRBV13 and TRBJ2-7, with D possibly being TRBD2 (7 bases). The V end lost 1 base, the J end lost 5 bases, and 9 bases lay between the germline ends. Germline CDR1 and CDR2: PRHDT and FYEKMQ (reference sequence). This CDR3 spans 13 amino acids. CDR3 bases: TGTGCCAGCAGCTTAGAGGGGGGGAACGAGCAGTACTTC. Translated, it gives CASSLEGGNEQYF.

This clonotype was observed many times. The rearrangement links TRBV12-5 to TRBJ2-7; no clear D. This CDR3 is built from 17 residues. CDR1 and CDR2 from the germline V gene are LGHNT and FRNRAP. The V end lost 2 bases, the J end lost 1 base, and 18 bases lay between the germline ends. The CDR3 loop reads CASGLPSSGRRSYEQYF. CDR3 nucleotide sequence: TGTGCTAGTGGTTTGCCCTCTTCGGGCCGCAGGTCCTACGAGCAGTACTTC.